The clone carrying this T cell receptor (beta chain) was seen a few times. The sample belongs to a study of spatial heterogeneity in lung cancer. V shed 1 base, J shed 4 bases, and the junction held 5 bases outside the gene matches. The CDR3 extends over 15 amino acids. Germline CDR1 is LNHDA and CDR2 is SQIVND (reference sequence). One entry per CDR3 protein, called by TCRdb with MiXCR from the 5' RACE reads. Here the sample spans roughly 80,000 distinct CDR3 sequences, around 7.3% being singletons. Indicated time point: sample taken at primary tumor resection. The receptor was isolated from a male donor with early-stage non-small cell lung cancer. The chain uses TRBV19 and TRBJ2-7; TRBD1 matches at 9 bases. Sequences were derived from PBMCs, sampled at surgery. CDR3 amino acids: CASSIVGTGQYEQYF. The CDR3 bases are TGTGCCAGTAGTATAGTTGGGACAGGGCAGTACGAGCAGTACTTC.